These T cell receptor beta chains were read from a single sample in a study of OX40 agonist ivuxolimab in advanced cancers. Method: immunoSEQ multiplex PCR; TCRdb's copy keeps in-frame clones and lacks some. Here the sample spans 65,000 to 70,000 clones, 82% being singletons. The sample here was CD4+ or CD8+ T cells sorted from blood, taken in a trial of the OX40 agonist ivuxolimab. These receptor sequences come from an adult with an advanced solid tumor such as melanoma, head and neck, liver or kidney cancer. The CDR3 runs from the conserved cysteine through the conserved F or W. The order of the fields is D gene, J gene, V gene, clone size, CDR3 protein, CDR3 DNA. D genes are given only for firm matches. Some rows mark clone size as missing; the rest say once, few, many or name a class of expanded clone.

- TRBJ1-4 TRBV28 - CASSFAGSAYGEKLFF TGTGCCAGCAGTTTTGCGGGGAGCGCTTACGGTGAAAAACTGTTTTTT
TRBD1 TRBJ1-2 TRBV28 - CASRNPPGQGISLYGYTF TGTGCCAGCCGCAACCCTCCGGGACAGGGTATATCGCTTTACGGCTACACCTTC
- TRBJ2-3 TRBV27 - CASSLSRTDTQYF TGTGCCAGCAGTTTATCTCGCACAGATACGCAGTATTTT
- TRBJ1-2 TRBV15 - CATSRDVLNGLPTNYGYTF TGTGCCACCAGCAGAGATGTTTTGAACGGCTTACCCACTAACTATGGCTACACCTTC
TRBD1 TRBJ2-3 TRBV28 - CASRPDRGADTQYF TGTGCCAGCAGGCCCGACAGGGGGGCAGATACGCAGTATTTT
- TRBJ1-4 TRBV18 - CASSPTATNEKLFF TGTGCCAGCTCACCGACAGCAACTAATGAAAAACTGTTTTTT
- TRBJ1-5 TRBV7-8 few CASSLQGGQPQHF TGTGCCAGCAGCTTACAGGGAGGTCAGCCCCAGCATTTT
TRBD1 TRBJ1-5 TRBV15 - CATSRDLLSGQGQPQHF TGTGCCACCAGCAGAGATTTGCTCTCGGGACAGGGCCAGCCCCAGCATTTT
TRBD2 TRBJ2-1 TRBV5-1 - CASSRGLAGGDEQFF TGCGCCAGCAGCCGCGGACTAGCGGGAGGTGACGAGCAGTTCTTC
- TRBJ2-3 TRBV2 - CASSGWLVPDTQYF TGTGCCAGCAGTGGATGGCTAGTTCCAGATACGCAGTATTTT
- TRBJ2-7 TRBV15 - CATSRGVLDPYEQYF TGTGCCACCAGCAGAGGGGTACTAGATCCCTACGAGCAGTACTTC
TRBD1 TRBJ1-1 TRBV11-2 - CASSVLTGPLPEAFF TGTGCCAGCAGCGTATTGACAGGGCCCCTCCCTGAAGCTTTCTTT
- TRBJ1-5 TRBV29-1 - CSVSRGINQPQHF TGCAGCGTGTCCCGGGGGATCAATCAGCCCCAGCATTTT
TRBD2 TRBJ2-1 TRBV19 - CASSALAGGSNEQFF TGTGCCAGTAGTGCCCTAGCGGGAGGGAGCAATGAGCAGTTCTTC
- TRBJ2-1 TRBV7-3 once CASSSEPGQTYNEQFF TGTGCCAGCAGCTCAGAGCCGGGACAAACCTACAATGAGCAGTTCTTC
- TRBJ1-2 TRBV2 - CASSGDGSNYGYTF TGTGCCAGCAGTGGGGACGGTTCTAACTATGGCTACACCTTC
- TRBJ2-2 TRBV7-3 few CASSPSLRAASTGELFF TGTGCCAGCAGCCCATCCCTCAGGGCGGCGTCAACCGGGGAGCTGTTTTTT
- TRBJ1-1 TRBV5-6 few CASSLGVNTEAFF TGTGCCAGCAGCTTGGGGGTAAACACTGAAGCTTTCTTT
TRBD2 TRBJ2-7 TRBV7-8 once CASTLTTPGLAGENEQYF TGTGCCAGCACCCTGACGACACCGGGACTAGCGGGAGAAAACGAGCAGTACTTC
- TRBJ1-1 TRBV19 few CASTPMGGQGKAFF TGTGCCAGTACCCCAATGGGCGGGCAGGGGAAGGCTTTCTTT